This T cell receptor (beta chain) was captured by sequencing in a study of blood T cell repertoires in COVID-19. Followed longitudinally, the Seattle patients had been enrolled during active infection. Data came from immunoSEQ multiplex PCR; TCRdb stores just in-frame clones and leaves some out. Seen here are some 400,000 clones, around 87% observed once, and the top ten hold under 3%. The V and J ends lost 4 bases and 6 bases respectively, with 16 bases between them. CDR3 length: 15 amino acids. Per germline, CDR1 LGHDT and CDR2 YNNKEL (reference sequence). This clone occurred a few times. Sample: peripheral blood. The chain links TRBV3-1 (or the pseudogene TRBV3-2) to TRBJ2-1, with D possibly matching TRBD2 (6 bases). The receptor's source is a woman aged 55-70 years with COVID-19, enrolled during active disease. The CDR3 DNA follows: TGTGCCAGCAGCCCAGACTCCGGGACTGTCAATGAGCAGTTCTTC. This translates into CASSPDSGTVNEQFF.